This paragraph covers one TCR beta chain sequence. This entry comes from a study of T cell changes during pregnancy in multiple sclerosis. Produced via immunoSEQ multiplex PCR; TCRdb's table is partial and in-frame only. The table shows about 40,000 clones, with 85% to 95% occurring only once. Germline lookup yields CDR1 LGHNA and CDR2 YNFKEQ. The CDR3 loop spans 14 amino acids. The V gene is TRBV4-2, the J gene TRBJ1-1; the match to TRBD1 covers 10 bases. This clonotype was sampled from a female donor with multiple sclerosis, enrolled in a pregnancy study. The material was CD8+ T cells from peripheral blood mononuclear cells, obtained in the third trimester of pregnancy. CDR3 residues: CAKQGDRGNTEAFF. CDR3 coding DNA: TGTGCGAAGCAAGGGGACAGGGGGAACACTGAAGCTTTCTTT.